The 18 T cell receptor beta chains below were found in one sample sequenced in a study of blood T cell repertoires in COVID-19. TCRdb's table, derived via immunoSEQ multiplex PCR, lists solely in-frame clones and lacks some. The table lists 220,000 or so clones, approximately 77% of them singletons. Sequenced material: peripheral blood. These receptors were collected from a woman aged 80 or older with acute or convalescent COVID-19.

The rearrangement joins TRBV7-3 to TRBJ2-6, with no clear D. Germline V gene data show CDR1 as SGHTA and CDR2 as FQGTGA. Trimming took 8 bases from V and 3 from J, leaving 17 bases between them. This CDR3 is 16 amino acids long. The CDR3: CASSRRNSFGANVLTF. In DNA form, the CDR3 reads TGTGCCAGCTCGAGACGAAACAGTTTTGGGGCCAACGTCCTGACTTTC.

V is TRBV11-3 and J is TRBJ2-3; 7 bases are a match to TRBD2. From germline, CDR1 is SGHNT and CDR2 YENEEA. This CDR3 has 15 amino acids. V trimming: 2 bases; J trimming: 0 bases; junction bases outside the gene matches: 2. The DNA of the CDR3 is TGTGCCAGCAGCTTAAGCGGGATTAGCACAGATACGCAGTATTTT. Translated, it gives CASSLSGISTDTQYF. Filled out from reference TRBV11-3 and TRBJ2-3, the complete variable domain reads EAGVVQSPRYKIIEKKQPVAFWCNPISGHNTLYWYLQNLGQGPELLIRYENEEAVDDSQLPKDRFSAERLKGVDSTLKIQPAELGDSAVYLCASSLSGISTDTQYFGPGTRLTVL.

The gene calls are TRBV19 and TRBJ1-1; 8 positions match TRBD1. The length of the CDR3 is 15 residues. V dropped 5 bases and J dropped 5; count of bases not matched to a gene: 10. Germline V gives CDR1 LNHDA, CDR2 SQIVND (reference sequence). The CDR3 reads CASSGKRTGRTEAFF. The DNA for the CDR3 is TGTGCCAGTAGTGGAAAAAGGACAGGGAGGACTGAAGCTTTCTTT.

The V call is TRBV7-2, the J call TRBJ1-1; the D gene is possibly TRBD1 (5 bases). The germline CDR1 and CDR2 sequences are SGHTA and FQGNSA. The V end lost 5 bases, the J end lost 1 base, and 11 bases lay between the germline ends. This CDR3 has 14 amino acids. The CDR3 protein is CASSRPTANTEAFF. CDR3 coding DNA: TGTGCCAGCAGCCGTCCGACAGCGAACACTGAAGCTTTCTTT. The full variable domain, with the rest looked up from reference TRBV7-2 and TRBJ1-1, is GAGVSQSPSNKVTEKGKDVELRCDPISGHTALYWYRQSLGQGLEFLIYFQGNSAPDKSGLPSDRFSAERTGGSVSTLTIQRTQQEDSAVYLCASSRPTANTEAFFGQGTRLTVV.

By its share, this clone is large (0.1 to 1%). The V call is TRBV4-3, the J call TRBJ1-2, with D possibly being TRBD1 (5 bases). Germline V gene sequence: CDR1 LGHNA, CDR2 YSLEER. Deletions cut 0 bases from V and 1 base from J, with 21 bases between. The CDR3 spans 19 residues. CDR3 sequence reads: CASSQEWEGLAIVNYGYTF. The CDR3 coding sequence is TGCGCCAGCAGCCAAGAGTGGGAGGGGCTAGCGATCGTTAACTATGGCTACACCTTC.

The J gene is TRBJ2-5, the V gene TRBV7-9; D gene ambiguous. V lost 2 bases to trimming and J lost 5 bases, with 6 bases between them. This CDR3 is built from 12 residues. Germline values: CDR1 SEHNR, CDR2 FQNEAQ (reference sequence). The CDR3 DNA reads as TGTGCCAGCAGCTTAACGCGGGAGACCCAGTACTTC. It specifies CASSLTRETQYF. The whole variable domain, remainder taken from reference TRBV7-9 and TRBJ2-5, is DTGVSQNPRHKITKRGQNVTFRCDPISEHNRLYWYRQTLGQGPEFLTYFQNEAQLEKSRLLSDRFSAERPKGSFSTLEIQRTEQGDSAMYLCASSLTRETQYFGPGTRLLVL.

The chain employs TRBV19 and TRBJ1-2; no firm D call. This CDR3 spans 13 amino acids. Germline CDR1 reads LNHDA; CDR2 reads SQIVND (reference sequence). The V and J ends lost 5 bases and 8 bases respectively, with 15 bases between them. CDR3 DNA sequence: TGTGCCAGTAGTCCCGATGGACGGGAAGGCTACACCTTC. This encodes CASSPDGREGYTF.

The genes are TRBV5-1 and TRBJ1-2; TRBD1 matches at 7 bases. The J segment lost 4 bases and the V segment lost 1 base, leaving 10 bases of the junction unmatched. The germline gives CDR1 SGHRS, CDR2 YFSETQ. The CDR3 length is 16 residues. The CDR3, as DNA: TGCGCCAGCAGCTTGAATACCGGGACAGCCACCTATGGCTACACCTTC. This translates into CASSLNTGTATYGYTF.

The CDR3 spells CASSLGLAGGQETQYF. The DNA of the CDR3 is TGTGCCAGCAGCTTAGGGCTAGCGGGGGGGCAAGAGACCCAGTACTTC. V is TRBV7-9 and J is TRBJ2-5, with 12 bases aligning to TRBD2. Germline V CDR1 and CDR2: SEHNR, FQNEAQ (reference sequence). The CDR3 has 16 amino acids. V dropped 1 base and J dropped 2; count of bases not matched to a gene: 2.

The CDR3 DNA sequence: TGTGCCAGCAGCTCGTCCTATGAGACAGCGAACACTGAAGCTTTCTTT. Translating gives CASSSSYETANTEAFF. The gene calls are TRBV7-8 and TRBJ1-1; D may be TRBD1 (5 bases). Deletions cut 4 bases from V and 1 base from J, with 16 bases between. The germline V gene encodes CDR1 SGHVS and CDR2 FQNEAQ. The CDR3 contains 16 residues.

This chain uses TRBV24-1 with TRBJ2-1, with 9 bases identical to TRBD1. After removal of 4 bases from V and 6 bases from J, the junction contained 12 bases not matched to a gene. CDR3 size: 17 residues. The germline V gene encodes CDR1 KGHDR and CDR2 SFDVKD. In nucleotides, the CDR3 is TGTGCCACCAGTGACCCTAGTCGTCGGACAGGGGCCAATGAGCAGTTCTTC. It codes for CATSDPSRRTGANEQFF.

This clone was recorded only once. The chain carries TRBV19 and TRBJ2-3; 12 bases align to TRBD2. After removal of 5 bases from V and 5 bases from J, the junction contained 8 bases not matched to a gene. CDR3 length: 16 residues. CDR1 and CDR2 (germline): LNHDA, SQIVND (reference sequence). The CDR3 loop reads CASSSRTSGVGDTQYF. The CDR3 nucleotides read TGTGCCAGTAGTTCCCGGACTAGCGGGGTTGGAGATACGCAGTATTTT. Looking up the rest from reference TRBV19 and TRBJ2-3 gives the full variable domain: DGGITQSPKYLFRKEGQNVTLSCEQNLNHDAMYWYRQDPGQGLRLIYYSQIVNDFQKGDIAEGYSVSREKKESFPLTVTSAQKNPTAFYLCASSSRTSGVGDTQYFGPGTRLTVL.

This clone showed up just once. The chain links TRBV19 to TRBJ1-4; tentatively, D is TRBD1 (6 bases). The CDR3 is made up of 15 amino acids. V was cut by 6 bases and J by 7 bases, with 18 bases left in between. Germline V gives CDR1 LNHDA, CDR2 SQIVND (reference sequence). The CDR3 nucleotides read TGTGCCAGTAGCTCGCGGCAGGGGCTGGGTGAAAAACTGTTTTTT. Its protein product is CASSSRQGLGEKLFF.

This chain joins TRBV28 and TRBJ1-2; D may be TRBD1 (6 bases). There are 14 residues in the CDR3. Germline CDR1 is MDHEN and CDR2 is SYDVKM. The V end was cut by 5 bases, the J end by 8 bases, with 18 bases between. The DNA for the CDR3 is TGTGCCAGCAGTCCTGGGCAGGGGACCGGGGGCTACACCTTC. It specifies CASSPGQGTGGYTF.

The V gene is TRBV12-3 or TRBV12-4, the J gene TRBJ1-1; 7 positions match TRBD1. This CDR3 is 13 amino acids long. After removal of 5 bases from V and 11 bases from J, the junction contained 11 bases not matched to a gene. In DNA, the CDR3 is TGTGCCAGCAGTATCGGGACAGTCCGGGGTGCTTTCTTT. Translated, it gives CASSIGTVRGAFF.

J is TRBJ1-4 and V is TRBV6-5; TRBD1 matches at 8 bases. The CDR3 spans 16 residues. The germline gives CDR1 MNHEY, CDR2 SVGAGI. The J segment lost 10 bases and the V segment lost 1 base, leaving 11 bases of the junction unmatched. CDR3 amino acids: CASSYLLGQGIGKLFF. The CDR3 nucleotides are TGTGCCAGCAGTTACTTGCTTGGACAGGGTATCGGAAAACTGTTTTTT.

The chain uses TRBV9 and TRBJ2-6; 7 bases fit TRBD1. V lost 4 bases, J lost 1 base, and 8 bases stayed unmatched. Germline CDR1 and CDR2: SGDLS and YYNGEE. The CDR3 covers 17 residues. CDR3 in DNA: TGTGCCAGCAGCCACGAGGCAGGGGGTTCTGGGGCCAACGTCCTGACTTTC. Amino acids: CASSHEAGGSGANVLTF. Full variable domain (remainder filled in from reference TRBV9 and TRBJ2-6): DSGVTQTPKHLITATGQRVTLRCSPRSGDLSVYWYQQSLDQGLQFLIQYYNGEERAKGNILERFSAQQFPDLHSELNLSSLELGDSALYFCASSHEAGGSGANVLTFGAGSRLTVL.

The rearrangement links TRBV7-2 to TRBJ1-2; D might be TRBD1 (6 bases). This CDR3 is 15 amino acids long. V was shortened by 5 bases and J by 2 bases, with 15 bases between the two germline ends. Germline loops: CDR1 SGHTA, CDR2 FQGNSA. CDR3 nucleotides: TGTGCCAGCAGCGTACAGGGCGGAGCCAACTATGGCTACACCTTC. Protein sequence: CASSVQGGANYGYTF.